These T cell receptor beta chains were read from a single sample in a study of cytomegalovirus exposure and HLA in healthy donors. Only in-frame clones appear in the TCRdb table, and some are missing; sequencing was by immunoSEQ multiplex PCR. The sample includes tens of thousands of clones, approximately 82% seen only once; the top ten take under 20%. Sequenced: PBMCs. The receptors were sampled from a man in his 70s in good health and CMV-seropositive. The CDR3 runs from the conserved cysteine through the conserved F or W. D genes are given only for firm matches. Only some rows state a clone size, as once, few, many or a class for expanded clones.

J gene: TRBJ1-1
V gene: TRBV6-5
D gene: -
clone size: -
CDR3 protein: CASSPFRDGGAFF
CDR3 DNA: TGTGCCAGCAGTCCATTCAGGGATGGTGGAGCTTTCTTT

J gene: TRBJ2-7
V gene: TRBV4-3
D gene: -
clone size: -
CDR3 protein: CASSQDLLSYEQYF
CDR3 DNA: TGCGCCAGCAGCCAAGATCTGTTGTCCTACGAGCAGTACTTC

J gene: TRBJ1-5
V gene: TRBV27
D gene: -
clone size: -
CDR3 protein: CASSFQGVNQPQHF
CDR3 DNA: TGTGCCAGCAGTTTTCAAGGGGTCAATCAGCCCCAGCATTTT

J gene: TRBJ2-1
V gene: TRBV14
D gene: -
clone size: -
CDR3 protein: CASSQREGAYNEQFF
CDR3 DNA: TGTGCCAGCAGCCAAAGGGAGGGGGCCTACAATGAGCAGTTCTTC

J gene: TRBJ2-7
V gene: TRBV5-1
D gene: -
clone size: -
CDR3 protein: CASSLSPGSMYEQYF
CDR3 DNA: TGCGCCAGCAGCTTGTCCCCGGGATCGATGTACGAGCAGTACTTC

J gene: TRBJ2-5
V gene: TRBV19
D gene: TRBD2
clone size: -
CDR3 protein: CASSNNLAGGGKQETQYF
CDR3 DNA: TGTGCCAGTAGTAACAACCTAGCGGGGGGGGGTAAGCAAGAGACCCAGTACTTC

J gene: TRBJ2-3
V gene: TRBV10-1
D gene: TRBD1
clone size: -
CDR3 protein: CASTPGGQGSDTQYF
CDR3 DNA: TGCGCCAGCACCCCCGGCGGACAGGGCTCAGATACGCAGTATTTT

J gene: TRBJ2-6
V gene: TRBV5-1
D gene: -
clone size: -
CDR3 protein: CASSPGANVLTF
CDR3 DNA: TGCGCCAGCAGCCCAGGGGCCAACGTCCTGACTTTC

J gene: TRBJ2-1
V gene: TRBV9
D gene: TRBD2
clone size: once
CDR3 protein: CASSRLAGGHAYNEQFF
CDR3 DNA: TGTGCCAGCAGCCGACTAGCGGGGGGACACGCCTACAATGAGCAGTTCTTC

J gene: TRBJ2-2
V gene: TRBV30
D gene: TRBD1
clone size: -
CDR3 protein: CAWSRKDRDTGELFF
CDR3 DNA: TGTGCCTGGAGTCGGAAAGACAGGGACACCGGGGAGCTGTTTTTT

J gene: TRBJ1-1
V gene: TRBV18
D gene: -
clone size: once
CDR3 protein: CASSPQGVGNTEAFF
CDR3 DNA: TGTGCCAGCTCACCTCAGGGTGTCGGGAACACTGAAGCTTTCTTT

J gene: TRBJ2-7
V gene: TRBV11-2
D gene: TRBD2
clone size: -
CDR3 protein: CASFPGLAGVEQYF
CDR3 DNA: TGTGCCAGTTTTCCGGGACTAGCGGGAGTCGAGCAGTACTTC

J gene: TRBJ2-7
V gene: TRBV7-2
D gene: TRBD1
clone size: -
CDR3 protein: CASRVTGSSYEQYF
CDR3 DNA: TGTGCCAGCAGAGTGACAGGGAGCTCCTACGAGCAGTACTTC

J gene: TRBJ2-7
V gene: TRBV7-2
D gene: -
clone size: -
CDR3 protein: CASSEGQGPMPNF
CDR3 DNA: TGTGCCAGCAGCGAAGGACAAGGCCCCATGCCAAACTTC

J gene: TRBJ2-1
V gene: TRBV10-2
D gene: TRBD2
clone size: -
CDR3 protein: CASRETSGNYNEQFF
CDR3 DNA: TGCGCCAGCCGGGAGACTAGCGGCAACTACAATGAGCAGTTCTTC

J gene: TRBJ1-4
V gene: TRBV4-3
D gene: -
clone size: -
CDR3 protein: CASSQGNPGQHNEKLFF
CDR3 DNA: TGCGCCAGCAGCCAAGGGAATCCCGGACAGCATAATGAAAAACTGTTTTTT

J gene: TRBJ2-1
V gene: TRBV29-1
D gene: -
clone size: -
CDR3 protein: CSHQGRGYNEQFF
CDR3 DNA: TGCAGCCATCAGGGGCGAGGGTACAATGAGCAGTTCTTC